Following are 3 T cell receptor beta chains from one sample sequenced in a study of cytomegalovirus exposure and HLA in healthy donors. The study ran its PCR with 60 Vbeta and 13 Jbeta primers. TCRdb's copy holds only in-frame clones and misses some; the assay was immunoSEQ multiplex PCR. The top ten clones hold around 0.2% of a sample with a few hundred thousand clones, approximately 79% of them seen once. What was sequenced was PBMCs. The receptors were gathered from a girl aged 2 to 10 in good health and CMV-seronegative.

The chain carries TRBV6-4 and TRBJ1-5; TRBD1 might be the D (5 bases). The V gene lost 2 bases and the J gene lost 5 bases, with 16 bases spanning the gap. The CDR3 sequence is 16 residues long. CDR1 is MRHNA and CDR2 is SNTAGT in the germline V gene. The CDR3 region is CASSDPRGGEDQPQHF. CDR3 nucleotide sequence: TGTGCCAGCAGTGACCCAAGAGGAGGGGAGGATCAGCCCCAGCATTTT.

This chain links TRBV5-4 with TRBJ2-1; 11 bases line up with TRBD2. This CDR3 is 14 amino acids long. Germline V gene sequence: CDR1 SGHNT, CDR2 YYREEE (reference sequence). V trimming: 5 bases; J trimming: 7 bases; junction bases outside the gene matches: 5. The CDR3 sequence: CASRPGLAVNEQFF. In DNA form, the CDR3 reads TGTGCCAGCAGACCGGGACTAGCGGTTAATGAGCAGTTCTTC.

The V and J genes are TRBV10-1 and TRBJ2-4; TRBD1 might be the D (6 bases). Germline CDR1 and CDR2: WNHNN and SYGVQD (reference sequence). The CDR3 consists of 13 residues. V lost 3 bases and J 15 bases, leaving 18 bases between the germline ends. The CDR3 loop is CASSDTAGQPSYF. As DNA, the CDR3 is TGCGCCAGCAGTGACACAGCTGGACAGCCTTCGTACTTC.